This T cell receptor beta chain was sequenced during a study of T cells in Graves' hyperthyroidism and ophthalmopathy. Whole-study context: Any treatment followed the collection of peripheral blood at initial diagnosis.

Findings of the study overall: A 13 V-J model separated ophthalmopathy from stable hyperthyroidism.

From RNA transcripts, TCR beta CDR3 regions were amplified. Using the HTBI primer set, a first-round RT-PCR was run on the TCR CDR3. Each CDR3 protein is one row after TCRdb ran MiXCR on the multiplex PCR reads. The sample has fewer than 600,000 distinct CDR3 sequences, approximately 15% seen once. For this clonotype: Its antigen is as yet unknown. This could be a read error, since a much larger clone is one nucleotide away.

Looked up from germline, CDR1 is SEHNR and CDR2 is FQNEAQ (reference sequence). After removal of 5 bases from V and 8 bases from J, the junction contained 8 bases not matched to a gene. This CDR3 spans 14 amino acids. Pregnant or lactating patients were excluded, as were those with uncontrolled infection or other autoimmune disease. The authors obtained PBMCs from over 7.5 ml of fresh peripheral blood. The clonotype was recovered from a woman aged 18-35 years with Graves' hyperthyroidism. The chain joins TRBV7-9 to TRBJ2-1; 8 bases line up with TRBD2. The sequencing input was blood. CDR3 in amino acids: CASSRSGSIYEQFF. CDR3 sequence (DNA): TGTGCCAGCAGCAGAAGCGGGAGTATCTATGAGCAGTTCTTC.